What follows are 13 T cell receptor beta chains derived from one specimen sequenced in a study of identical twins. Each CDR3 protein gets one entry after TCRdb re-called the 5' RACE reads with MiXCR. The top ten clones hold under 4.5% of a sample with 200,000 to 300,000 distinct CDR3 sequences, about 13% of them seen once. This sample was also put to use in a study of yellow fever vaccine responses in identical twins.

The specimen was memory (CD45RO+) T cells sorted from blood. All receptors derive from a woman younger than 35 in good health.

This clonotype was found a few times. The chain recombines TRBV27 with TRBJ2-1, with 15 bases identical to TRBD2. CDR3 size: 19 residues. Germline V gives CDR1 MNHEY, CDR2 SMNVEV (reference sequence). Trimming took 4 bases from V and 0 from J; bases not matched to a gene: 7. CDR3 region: CASSSGLAGGYVSYNEQFF. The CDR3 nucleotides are TGTGCCAGCAGTTCAGGACTAGCGGGGGGGTATGTCTCCTACAATGAGCAGTTCTTC.

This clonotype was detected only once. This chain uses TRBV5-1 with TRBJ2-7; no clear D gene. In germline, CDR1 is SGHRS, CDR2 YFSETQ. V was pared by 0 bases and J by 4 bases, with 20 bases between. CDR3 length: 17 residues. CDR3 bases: TGCGCCAGCAGCTTGGACAGCAACATGCTTCGTGGATACGAGCAGTACTTC. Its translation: CASSLDSNMLRGYEQYF.

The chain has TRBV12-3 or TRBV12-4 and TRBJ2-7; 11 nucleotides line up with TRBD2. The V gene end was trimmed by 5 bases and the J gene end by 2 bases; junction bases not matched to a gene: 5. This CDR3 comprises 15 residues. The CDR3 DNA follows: TGTGCCAGCAGTAGGATAGCGGGGGGGGCCTACGAGCAGTACTTC. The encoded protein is CASSRIAGGAYEQYF.

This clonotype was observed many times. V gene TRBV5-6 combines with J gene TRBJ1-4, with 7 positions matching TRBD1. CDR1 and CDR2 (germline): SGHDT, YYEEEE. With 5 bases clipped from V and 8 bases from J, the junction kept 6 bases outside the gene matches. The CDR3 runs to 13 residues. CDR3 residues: CASSEGAREKLFF. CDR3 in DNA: TGTGCCAGCAGTGAGGGGGCGCGGGAAAAACTGTTTTTT.

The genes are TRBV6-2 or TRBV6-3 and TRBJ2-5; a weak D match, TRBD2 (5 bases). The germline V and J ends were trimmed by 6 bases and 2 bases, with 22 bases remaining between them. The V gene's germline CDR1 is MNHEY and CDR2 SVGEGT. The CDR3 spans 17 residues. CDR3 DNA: TGTGCCAGCAGCCAAACCTGGCGGGTGGTCGGTCAAGAGACCCAGTACTTC. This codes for CASSQTWRVVGQETQYF.

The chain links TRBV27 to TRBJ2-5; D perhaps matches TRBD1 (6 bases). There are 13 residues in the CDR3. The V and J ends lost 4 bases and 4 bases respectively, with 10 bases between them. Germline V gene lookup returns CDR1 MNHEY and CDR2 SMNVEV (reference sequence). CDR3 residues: CASSSPDRETQYF. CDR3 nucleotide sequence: TGTGCCAGCAGTTCGCCGGACAGAGAGACCCAGTACTTC.

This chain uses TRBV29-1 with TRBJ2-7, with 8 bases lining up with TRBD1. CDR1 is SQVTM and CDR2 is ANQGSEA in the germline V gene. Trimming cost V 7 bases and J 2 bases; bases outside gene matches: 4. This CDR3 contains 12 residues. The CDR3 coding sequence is TGCAGCGCCCAGACAGGGGCCTACGAGCAGTACTTC. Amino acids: CSAQTGAYEQYF.

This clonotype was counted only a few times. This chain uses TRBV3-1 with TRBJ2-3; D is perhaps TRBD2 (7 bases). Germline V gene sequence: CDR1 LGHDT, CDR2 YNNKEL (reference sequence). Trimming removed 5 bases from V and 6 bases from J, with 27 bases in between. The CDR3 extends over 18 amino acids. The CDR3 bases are TGTGCCAGCAGCTCCGCGCGTTTGATGGGGGGGCAGATGGATACGCAGTATTTT. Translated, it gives CASSSARLMGGQMDTQYF.

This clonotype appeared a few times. The CDR3, as DNA: TGTGCCAGCAGCTTAGAAGCGGGCAGTCACAATGAGCAGTTCTTC. Protein product: CASSLEAGSHNEQFF. The chain has TRBV7-3 and TRBJ2-1, with D possibly being TRBD2 (6 bases). The V end was cut by 2 bases, the J end by 5 bases, with 13 bases between. The CDR3 has 15 amino acids. Germline V CDR1 and CDR2: SGHTA, FQGTGA.

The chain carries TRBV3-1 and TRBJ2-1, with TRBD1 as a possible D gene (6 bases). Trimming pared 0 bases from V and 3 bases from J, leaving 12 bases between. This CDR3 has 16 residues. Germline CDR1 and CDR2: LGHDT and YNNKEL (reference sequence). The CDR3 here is CASSQEGTRYYNEQFF. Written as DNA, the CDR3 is TGTGCCAGCAGCCAAGAGGGGACACGCTACTACAATGAGCAGTTCTTC.

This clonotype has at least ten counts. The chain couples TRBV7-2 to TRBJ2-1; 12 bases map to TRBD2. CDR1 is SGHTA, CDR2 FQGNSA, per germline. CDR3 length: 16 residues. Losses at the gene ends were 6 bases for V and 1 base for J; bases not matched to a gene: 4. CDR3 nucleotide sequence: TGTGCCAGCAGAAGGACTAGCGGGACTTCCTACAATGAGCAGTTCTTC. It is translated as CASRRTSGTSYNEQFF.

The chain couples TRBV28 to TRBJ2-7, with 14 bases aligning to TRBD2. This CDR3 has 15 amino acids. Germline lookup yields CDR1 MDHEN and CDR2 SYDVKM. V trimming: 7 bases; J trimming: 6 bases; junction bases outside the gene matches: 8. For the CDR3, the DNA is TGTGCCAGCATACGGGGACTAGCGGGAGCTTCCGAGCAGTACTTC. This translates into CASIRGLAGASEQYF.

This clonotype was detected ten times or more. CDR3 DNA: TGTGCCAGCAGACAGGGGCCCGCCGGGGAGCTGTTTTTT. It yields the protein CASRQGPAGELFF. J is TRBJ2-2 and V is TRBV12-3 or TRBV12-4, with 7 bases lining up with TRBD1. This CDR3 spans 13 amino acids. Trimming removed 6 bases from V and 6 bases from J; junction bases left unmatched: 4.